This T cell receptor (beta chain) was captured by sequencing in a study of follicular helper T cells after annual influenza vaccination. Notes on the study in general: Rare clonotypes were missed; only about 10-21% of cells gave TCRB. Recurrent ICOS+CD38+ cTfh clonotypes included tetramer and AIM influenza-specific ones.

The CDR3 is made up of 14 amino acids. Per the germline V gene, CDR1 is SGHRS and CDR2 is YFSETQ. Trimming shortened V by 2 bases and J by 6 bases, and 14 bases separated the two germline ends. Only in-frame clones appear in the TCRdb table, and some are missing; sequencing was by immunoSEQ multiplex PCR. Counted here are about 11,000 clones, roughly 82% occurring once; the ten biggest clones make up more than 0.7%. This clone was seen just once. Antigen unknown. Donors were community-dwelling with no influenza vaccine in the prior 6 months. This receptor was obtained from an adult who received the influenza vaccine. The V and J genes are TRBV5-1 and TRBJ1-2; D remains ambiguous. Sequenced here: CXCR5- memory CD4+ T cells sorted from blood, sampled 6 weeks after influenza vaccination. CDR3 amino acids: CASSLDGSEDGYTF. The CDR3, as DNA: TGCGCCAGCAGCTTAGACGGGAGTGAAGATGGCTACACCTTC.